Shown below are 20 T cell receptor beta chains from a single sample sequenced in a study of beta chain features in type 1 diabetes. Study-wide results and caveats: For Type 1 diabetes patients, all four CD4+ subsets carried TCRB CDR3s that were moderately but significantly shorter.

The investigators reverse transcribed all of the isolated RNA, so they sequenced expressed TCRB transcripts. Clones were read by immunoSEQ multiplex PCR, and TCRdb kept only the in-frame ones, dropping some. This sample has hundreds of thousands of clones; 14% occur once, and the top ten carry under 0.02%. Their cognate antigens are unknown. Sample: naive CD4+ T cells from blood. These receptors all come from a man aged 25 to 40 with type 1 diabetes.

CDR3 sequence (DNA): TGTGCCAGCAGCCAAGATCTCGACAGGGGATATGGCTACACCTTC. Translating it yields CASSQDLDRGYGYTF. V is TRBV4-2 and J is TRBJ1-2, with TRBD1 matching over 8 bases. The germline CDR1 and CDR2 sequences are LGHNA and YNFKEQ. The V gene end was trimmed by 0 bases and the J gene end by 5 bases; junction bases not matched to a gene: 5. The CDR3 has 15 residues.

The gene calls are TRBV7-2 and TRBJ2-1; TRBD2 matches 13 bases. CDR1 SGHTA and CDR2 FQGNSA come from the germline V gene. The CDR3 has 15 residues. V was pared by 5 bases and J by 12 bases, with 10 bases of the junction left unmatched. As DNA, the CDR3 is TGTGCCAGCAGCCTAGGACTAGCGGGAGTCGGGGCGCAGTTCTTC. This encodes CASSLGLAGVGAQFF.

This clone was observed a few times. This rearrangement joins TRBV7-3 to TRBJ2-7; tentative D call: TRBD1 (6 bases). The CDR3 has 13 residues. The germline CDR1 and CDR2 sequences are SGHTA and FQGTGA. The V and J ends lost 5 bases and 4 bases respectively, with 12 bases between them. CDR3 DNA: TGTGCCAGCAGCGTGGACAGACGATACGAGCAGTACTTC. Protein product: CASSVDRRYEQYF.

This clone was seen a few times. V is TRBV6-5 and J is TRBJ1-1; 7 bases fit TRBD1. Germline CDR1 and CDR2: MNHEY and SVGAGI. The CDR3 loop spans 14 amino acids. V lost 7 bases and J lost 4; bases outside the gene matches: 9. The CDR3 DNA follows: TGTGCCAGCAAATTAGGACAGGTTGGCACTGAAGCTTTCTTT. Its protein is CASKLGQVGTEAFF.

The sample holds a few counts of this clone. CDR3 protein: CASSPSSEYNEQFF. CDR3 in DNA: TGTGCCAGCTCACCTTCTTCTGAGTACAATGAGCAGTTCTTC. V gene TRBV18 combines with J gene TRBJ2-1; D call uncertain. The CDR3 has 14 amino acids. CDR1 KGHSH and CDR2 LQKENI come from the germline V gene. V dropped 3 bases and J dropped 4 bases, with 10 bases sitting between them.

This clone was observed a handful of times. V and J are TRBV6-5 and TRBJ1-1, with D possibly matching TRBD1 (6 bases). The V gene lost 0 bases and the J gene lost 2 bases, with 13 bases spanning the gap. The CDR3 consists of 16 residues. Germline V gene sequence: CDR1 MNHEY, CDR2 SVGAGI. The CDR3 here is CASSYSTGRGNTEAFF. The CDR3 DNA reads TGTGCCAGCAGTTACTCGACAGGCCGAGGAAACACTGAAGCTTTCTTT.

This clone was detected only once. The CDR3 sequence: CASSIQKSSYEQYF. The CDR3 nucleotides read TGTGCCAGCAGCATACAGAAATCGAGTTACGAGCAGTACTTC. The chain couples TRBV5-4 to TRBJ2-7; D is ambiguous. Germline CDR1 reads SGHNT; CDR2 reads YYREEE (reference sequence). V was trimmed by 4 bases and J by 4 bases, leaving 15 bases between them. This CDR3 is 14 amino acids long.

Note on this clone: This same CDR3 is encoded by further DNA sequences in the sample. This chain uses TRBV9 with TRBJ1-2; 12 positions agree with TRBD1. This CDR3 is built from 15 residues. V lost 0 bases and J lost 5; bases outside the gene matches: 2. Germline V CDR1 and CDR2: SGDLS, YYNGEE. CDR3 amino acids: CASSVGGQGAYGYTF. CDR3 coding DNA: TGTGCCAGCAGCGTAGGGGGACAGGGGGCGTATGGCTACACCTTC.

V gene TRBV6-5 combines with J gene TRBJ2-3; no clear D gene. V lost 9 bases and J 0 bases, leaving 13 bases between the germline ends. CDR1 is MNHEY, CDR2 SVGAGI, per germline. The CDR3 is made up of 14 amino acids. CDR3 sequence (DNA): TGTGCCAGTCAACTGAGCCAAAGCACAGATACGCAGTATTTT. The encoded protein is CASQLSQSTDTQYF.

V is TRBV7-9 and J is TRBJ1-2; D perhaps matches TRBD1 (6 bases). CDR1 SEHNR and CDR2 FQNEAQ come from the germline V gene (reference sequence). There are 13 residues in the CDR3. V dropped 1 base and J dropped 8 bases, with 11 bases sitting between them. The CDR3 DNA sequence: TGTGCCAGCAGCTTAGTGGCAGGGGTCGGCTACACCTTC. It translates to CASSLVAGVGYTF.

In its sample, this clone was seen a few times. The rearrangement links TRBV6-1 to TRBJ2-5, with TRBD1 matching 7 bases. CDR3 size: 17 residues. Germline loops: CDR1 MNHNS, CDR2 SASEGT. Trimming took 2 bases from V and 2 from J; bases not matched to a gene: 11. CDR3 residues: CASSERVGDRPQETQYF. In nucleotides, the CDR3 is TGTGCCAGCAGTGAAAGGGTTGGGGACAGACCACAAGAGACCCAGTACTTC.

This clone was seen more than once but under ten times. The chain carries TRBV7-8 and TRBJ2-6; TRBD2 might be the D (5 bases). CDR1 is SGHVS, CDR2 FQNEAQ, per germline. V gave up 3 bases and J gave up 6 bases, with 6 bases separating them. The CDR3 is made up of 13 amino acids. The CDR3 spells CASSFGEANVLTF. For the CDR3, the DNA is TGTGCCAGCAGCTTCGGGGAGGCCAACGTCCTGACTTTC.

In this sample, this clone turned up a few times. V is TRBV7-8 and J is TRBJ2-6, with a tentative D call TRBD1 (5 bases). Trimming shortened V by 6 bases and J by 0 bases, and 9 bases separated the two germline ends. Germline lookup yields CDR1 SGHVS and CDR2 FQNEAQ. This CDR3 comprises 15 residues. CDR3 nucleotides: TGTGCCAGCAGACGAGACAGCTCTGGGGCCAACGTCCTGACTTTC. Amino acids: CASRRDSSGANVLTF. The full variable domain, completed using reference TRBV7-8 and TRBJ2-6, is GAGVSQSPRYKVAKRGQDVALRCDPISGHVSLFWYQQALGQGPEFLTYFQNEAQLDKSGLPSDRFFAERPEGSVSTLKIQRTQQEDSAVYLCASRRDSSGANVLTFGAGSRLTVL.

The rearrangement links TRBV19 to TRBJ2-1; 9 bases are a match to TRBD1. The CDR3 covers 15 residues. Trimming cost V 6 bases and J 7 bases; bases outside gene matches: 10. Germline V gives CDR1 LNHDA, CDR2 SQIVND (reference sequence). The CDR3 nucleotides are TGTGCCAGTAGCAACAGGGGGCCGACGCGTAATGAGCAGTTCTTC. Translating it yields CASSNRGPTRNEQFF.

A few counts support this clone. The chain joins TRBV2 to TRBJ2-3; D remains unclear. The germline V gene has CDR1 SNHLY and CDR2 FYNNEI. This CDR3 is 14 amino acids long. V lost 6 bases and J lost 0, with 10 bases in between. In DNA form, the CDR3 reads TGTGCCAGCAGATCCGCGTTTAGCACAGATACGCAGTATTTT. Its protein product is CASRSAFSTDTQYF.

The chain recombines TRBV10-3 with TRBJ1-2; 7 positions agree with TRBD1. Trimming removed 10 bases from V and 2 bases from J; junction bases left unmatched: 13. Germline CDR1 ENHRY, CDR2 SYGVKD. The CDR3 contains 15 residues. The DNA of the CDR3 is TGTGCCACCGCTCCGTGGGGACAGAACAACTATGGCTACACCTTC. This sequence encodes CATAPWGQNNYGYTF.

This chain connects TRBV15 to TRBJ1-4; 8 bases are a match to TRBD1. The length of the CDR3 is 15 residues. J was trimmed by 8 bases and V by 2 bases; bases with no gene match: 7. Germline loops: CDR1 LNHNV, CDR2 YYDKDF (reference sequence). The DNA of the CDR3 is TGTGCCACCAGCAGAATAGGGACAGGAGGGGAAAAACTGTTTTTT. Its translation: CATSRIGTGGEKLFF.

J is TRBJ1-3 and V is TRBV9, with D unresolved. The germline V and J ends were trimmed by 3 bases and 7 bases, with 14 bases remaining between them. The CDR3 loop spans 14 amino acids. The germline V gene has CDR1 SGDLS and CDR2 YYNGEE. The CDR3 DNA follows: TGTGCCAGCAGCGGACCGACTTTTTGGAACACCATATATTTT. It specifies CASSGPTFWNTIYF.

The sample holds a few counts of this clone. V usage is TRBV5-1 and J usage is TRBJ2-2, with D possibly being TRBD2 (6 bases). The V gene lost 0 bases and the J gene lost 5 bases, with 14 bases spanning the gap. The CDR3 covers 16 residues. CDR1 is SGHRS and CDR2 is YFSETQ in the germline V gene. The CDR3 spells CASSLARDSVTGELFF. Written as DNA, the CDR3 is TGCGCCAGCAGCTTGGCCCGGGACTCCGTGACCGGGGAGCTGTTTTTT.

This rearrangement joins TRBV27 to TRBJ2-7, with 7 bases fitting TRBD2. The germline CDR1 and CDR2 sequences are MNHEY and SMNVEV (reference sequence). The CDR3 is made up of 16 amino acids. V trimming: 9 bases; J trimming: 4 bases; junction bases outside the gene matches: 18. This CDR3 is CASTTQAASGPYEQYF. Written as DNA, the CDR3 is TGTGCCAGTACTACCCAAGCGGCTAGCGGTCCGTACGAGCAGTACTTC.